This T cell receptor (beta chain) stems from a study of T cells expressing NK-cell markers. Whole-study context: HCMV seropositivity marked seven of the eight sequenced donors; one was seronegative.

General study findings and limits: Researchers report these clonotypes also headed the CD3+CD56-NKG2C+ fraction in a few donors.

In regard to this clonotype: What it binds is unknown.

The CDR3 sequence is 16 residues long. TCRdb re-called the 5' RACE reads and catalogs CDR3 proteins one per entry, DNA excluded. The table for this sample gives 150,000 to 180,000 distinct CDR3 sequences. This chain connects TRBV21-1 to TRBJ2-7; TCRdb returns TRBD1, unconfirmable since there is no DNA. TRBV21-1 is deemed a pseudogene. The receptor comes from a woman between 50 and 59 years old in good health. The specimen was blood T cells: a sorted CD56 or NKG2C T cell subset, CD4+ or CD8+ T cells, or bulk PBMC T cells (not recorded which). The CDR3 is CASSKGASHYGHEQYF.